These 4 T cell receptor beta chains share one sample of origin, sequenced in a study of blood T cell repertoires in COVID-19. Method: immunoSEQ multiplex PCR; TCRdb's copy keeps in-frame clones and lacks some. The table lists a few hundred thousand clones, approximately 87% of them singletons. Source material: peripheral blood. All receptors derive from a man between 60 and 70 years old who had recovered from COVID-19.

The chain joins TRBV11-3 to TRBJ2-5; TRBD1 matches 8 bases. Germline assignment: CDR1 SGHNT and CDR2 YENEEA. The V and J ends lost 5 bases and 2 bases, in that order; junction bases with no gene match: 4. The CDR3 consists of 14 residues. The CDR3 bases are TGTGCCAGCAGCCCTACAGGGGGGCAAGAGACCCAGTACTTC. This gives the protein CASSPTGGQETQYF.

The chain carries TRBV7-9 and TRBJ2-7; 7 bases are shared with TRBD2. V shed 4 bases and J 6 bases; nucleotides not matched to a gene: 9. The CDR3 extends over 14 amino acids. CDR1 is SEHNR and CDR2 is FQNEAQ in the germline V gene (reference sequence). The DNA for the CDR3 is TGTGCCAGCAGCTCTCAACTAGTAGCGGGCGAGCAGTACTTC. It codes for CASSSQLVAGEQYF.

This chain uses TRBV5-1 with TRBJ2-7, with 11 bases matching TRBD2. CDR3 length: 16 residues. The J segment lost 4 bases and the V segment lost 0 bases, leaving 6 bases of the junction unmatched. In germline, CDR1 is SGHRS, CDR2 YFSETQ. The DNA of the CDR3 is TGCGCCAGCAGCTTGGGTCGTTCTAGCGGGGGGTACGAGCAGTACTTC. This translates into CASSLGRSSGGYEQYF.

The rearrangement links TRBV28 to TRBJ2-7, with a possible D match to TRBD1 (6 bases). This CDR3 has 16 amino acids. V shed 4 bases and J shed 0 bases, with 16 bases lying between them. In germline, CDR1 is MDHEN, CDR2 SYDVKM. CDR3 protein: CASSSHQTGASYEQYF. CDR3 bases: TGTGCCAGCAGTTCTCACCAGACAGGAGCCTCCTACGAGCAGTACTTC.